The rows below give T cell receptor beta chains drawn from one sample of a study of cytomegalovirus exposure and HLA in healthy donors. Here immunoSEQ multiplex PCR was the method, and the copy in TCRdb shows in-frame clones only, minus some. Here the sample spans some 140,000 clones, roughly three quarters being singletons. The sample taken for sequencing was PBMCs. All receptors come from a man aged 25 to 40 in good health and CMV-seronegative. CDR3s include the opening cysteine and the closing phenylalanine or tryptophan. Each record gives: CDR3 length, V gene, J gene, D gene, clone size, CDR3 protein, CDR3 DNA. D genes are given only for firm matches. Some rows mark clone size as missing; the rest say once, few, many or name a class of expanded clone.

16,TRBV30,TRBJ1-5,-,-,CAWSVRGGGSNQPQHF,TGTGCCTGGAGCGTCCGGGGTGGTGGGAGCAATCAGCCCCAGCATTTT
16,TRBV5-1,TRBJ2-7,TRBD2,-,CASSLAGGRAAYEQYF,TGCGCCAGCAGCTTGGCGGGCGGGAGGGCCGCCTACGAGCAGTACTTC
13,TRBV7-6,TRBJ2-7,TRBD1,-,CASSLTGDYEQYF,TGTGCCAGCAGCTTAACAGGGGACTACGAGCAGTACTTC
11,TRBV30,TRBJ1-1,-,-,CAWRRVTEAFF,TGTGCCTGGAGACGAGTCACTGAAGCTTTCTTT
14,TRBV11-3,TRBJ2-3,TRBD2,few,CASSPGGSTDTQYF,TGTGCCAGCAGCCCGGGAGGGAGCACAGATACGCAGTATTTT
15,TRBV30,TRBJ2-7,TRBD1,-,CAWRVGQGVWYEQYF,TGTGCCTGGAGGGTTGGACAGGGAGTCTGGTACGAGCAGTACTTC
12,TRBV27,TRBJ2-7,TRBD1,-,CASRAGGNEQYF,TGTGCCAGCAGGGCAGGGGGCAACGAGCAGTACTTC
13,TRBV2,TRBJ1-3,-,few,CASTPDSGNTIYF,TGTGCCAGCACCCCGGACAGTGGAAACACCATATATTTT
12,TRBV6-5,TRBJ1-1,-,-,CASRTGFAEAFF,TGTGCCAGCAGAACAGGGTTTGCTGAAGCTTTCTTT
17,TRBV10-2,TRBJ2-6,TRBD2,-,CASSDPSGSSGANVLTF,TGCGCCAGCAGTGATCCTAGCGGGAGCTCTGGGGCCAACGTCCTGACTTTC
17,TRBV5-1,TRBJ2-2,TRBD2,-,CASSFLAGGTNTGELFF,TGCGCCAGCAGCTTTCTAGCGGGAGGGACGAACACCGGGGAGCTGTTTTTT
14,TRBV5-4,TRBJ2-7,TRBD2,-,CASSPGSGTYEQYF,TGTGCCAGCAGCCCGGGGAGCGGGACCTACGAGCAGTACTTC
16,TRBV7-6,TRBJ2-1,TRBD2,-,CASSRTSSGRSTEQFF,TGTGCCAGCAGCCGGACGAGTAGCGGGAGGAGTACTGAGCAGTTCTTC
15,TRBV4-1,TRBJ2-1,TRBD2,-,CASSQGLAGVYEQFF,TGCGCCAGCAGCCAGGGGCTAGCGGGAGTATATGAGCAGTTCTTC
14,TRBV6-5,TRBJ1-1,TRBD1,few,CASRGTGTNTEAFF,TGTGCCAGCAGGGGGACAGGGACCAACACTGAAGCTTTCTTT
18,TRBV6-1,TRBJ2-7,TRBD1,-,CASSEEVGLGTVSYEQYF,TGTGCCAGCAGTGAAGAGGTAGGATTAGGGACAGTCTCCTACGAGCAGTACTTC
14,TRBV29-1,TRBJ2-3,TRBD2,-,CSVRTSGSPDTQYF,TGCAGCGTTCGGACTAGCGGGAGCCCAGATACGCAGTATTTT
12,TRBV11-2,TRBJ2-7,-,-,CASSLVSYEQYF,TGTGCCAGCAGCTTAGTATCCTACGAGCAGTACTTC
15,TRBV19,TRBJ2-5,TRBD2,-,CASSLLAGPQETQYF,TGTGCCAGTAGTTTACTAGCGGGACCCCAAGAGACCCAGTACTTC
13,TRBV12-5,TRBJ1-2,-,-,CASGLDRAYGYTF,TGTGCTAGTGGTTTGGACAGGGCCTATGGCTACACCTTC
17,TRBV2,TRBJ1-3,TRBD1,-,CASSLIPGQGSGNTIYF,TGTGCCAGCAGTCTAATCCCGGGACAGGGGTCAGGAAACACCATATATTTT
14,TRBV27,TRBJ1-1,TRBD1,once,CASGRQGWNTEAFF,TGTGCCAGCGGAAGACAGGGCTGGAACACTGAAGCTTTCTTT
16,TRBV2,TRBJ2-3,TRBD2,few,CASRELTSGRGDTQYF,TGTGCCAGCAGGGAATTGACTAGCGGGAGAGGAGATACGCAGTATTTT
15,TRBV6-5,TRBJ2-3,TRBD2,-,CASSYASSGPDTQYF,TGTGCCAGCAGTTACGCCTCTAGCGGTCCAGATACGCAGTATTTT
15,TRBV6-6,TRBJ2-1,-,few,CASSYSNRGTNEQFF,TGTGCCAGCAGTTACTCGAATCGGGGTACGAATGAGCAGTTCTTC
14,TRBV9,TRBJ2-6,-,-,CASSVGAGANVLTF,TGTGCCAGCAGCGTAGGGGCCGGGGCCAACGTCCTGACTTTC
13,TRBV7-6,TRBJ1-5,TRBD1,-,CASSDRGNQPQHF,TGTGCCAGCAGTGACAGGGGCAATCAGCCCCAGCATTTT
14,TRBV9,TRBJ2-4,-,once,CASSPGLAKNIQYF,TGTGCCAGCTCCCCGGGACTAGCCAAAAACATTCAGTACTTC
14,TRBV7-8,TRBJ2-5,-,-,CASSLVPGEETQYF,TGTGCCAGCAGCTTGGTCCCAGGGGAAGAGACCCAGTACTTC
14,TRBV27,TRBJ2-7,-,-,CASSPITSVAVQYF,TGTGCCAGCAGCCCGATAACTTCGGTAGCTGTGCAGTACTTC
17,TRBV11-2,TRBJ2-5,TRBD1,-,CASSFSRDRGYQETQYF,TGTGCCAGCAGCTTTTCCCGGGACAGGGGATACCAAGAGACCCAGTACTTC